These 14 T cell receptor beta chains originate from one sample sequenced in a study of T cell responses to AZD1222 COVID-19 vaccine. This table comes from immunoSEQ multiplex PCR, and its TCRdb copy is limited to in-frame clones, with some not included. This sample has about 96,000 clones; roughly 87% occur once, and the top ten carry about 1.5%. The source material was peripheral blood, sampled on day 0 of AZD1222 vaccination. Source of these receptors: an adult in good health.

This rearrangement joins TRBV18 to TRBJ1-3, with 8 positions matching TRBD1. The CDR3 contains 17 residues. The ends lost 2 bases at V and 0 bases at J; junction bases unmatched: 6. Germline lookup yields CDR1 KGHSH and CDR2 LQKENI. The CDR3 spells CASSPLQGANSGNTIYF. DNA of the CDR3: TGTGCCAGCTCACCATTGCAGGGGGCCAACTCTGGAAACACCATATATTTT.

The chain uses TRBV18 and TRBJ2-2; 7 nucleotides align to TRBD2. This CDR3 contains 16 residues. CDR1 is KGHSH and CDR2 is LQKENI in the germline V gene. V was pared by 0 bases and J by 11 bases, with 12 bases of the junction left unmatched. The CDR3 protein is CASSPPGRGKGSELFF. The CDR3 DNA reads TGTGCCAGCTCACCACCGGGGAGGGGCAAAGGGAGCGAGCTGTTTTTT.

This rearrangement joins TRBV7-2 to TRBJ1-1; D is unclear. Deletions cut 1 base from V and 1 base from J, with 7 bases between. This CDR3 has 14 residues. From germline, CDR1 is SGHTA and CDR2 FQGNSA. CDR3 bases: TGTGCCAGCAGCTTAGGTTTCCAGAACACTGAAGCTTTCTTT. Amino acids: CASSLGFQNTEAFF.

This chain joins TRBV2 and TRBJ1-1; TRBD1 might be the D (6 bases). This CDR3 is built from 14 residues. Germline CDR1 reads SNHLY; CDR2 reads FYNNEI. The V end was cut by 5 bases, the J end by 1 base, with 11 bases between. In DNA form, the CDR3 reads TGTGCCAGCAGTAGGGGGGCGTGGAACACTGAAGCTTTCTTT. It translates to CASSRGAWNTEAFF.

V gene TRBV19 combines with J gene TRBJ1-1, with a weak D call TRBD1 (6 bases). The CDR3 has 13 residues. V was clipped by 6 bases and J by 3 bases, with 11 bases between them. The germline gives CDR1 LNHDA, CDR2 SQIVND (reference sequence). The CDR3, as DNA: TGTGCCAGTAGCTACAGGGATTACACTGAAGCTTTCTTT. This sequence encodes CASSYRDYTEAFF.

The rearrangement uses TRBV7-8 and TRBJ2-7, with D unresolved. The CDR3 is made up of 14 amino acids. The germline gives CDR1 SGHVS, CDR2 FQNEAQ. V gave up 2 bases and J gave up 2 bases, with 10 bases separating them. CDR3 nucleotide sequence: TGTGCCAGCAGCTTAAGGTCCCTGACCTACGAGCAGTACTTC. This encodes CASSLRSLTYEQYF.

This chain uses TRBV30 with TRBJ1-5, with D unresolved. The CDR3 totals 13 residues. Germline CDR1 GTSNPN, CDR2 SVGIG (reference sequence). V shed 2 bases and J shed 9 bases, with 14 bases lying between them. CDR3 protein: CAWSQIGPGPQHF. In nucleotides, the CDR3 is TGTGCCTGGAGTCAGATCGGACCTGGGCCCCAGCATTTT.

The V and J genes are TRBV29-1 and TRBJ2-1; 13 nucleotides line up with TRBD2. Germline trimming cut 7 bases from V and 7 bases from J; bases unmatched to any gene: 7. CDR1 and CDR2 from the germline V gene are SQVTM and ANQGSEA. CDR3 length: 14 residues. In DNA, the CDR3 is TGCAGCGCCGGACTAGCGGGGGCCCAGAATGAGCAGTTCTTC. Translating it yields CSAGLAGAQNEQFF.

The rearrangement uses TRBV6-6 and TRBJ2-3, with D maybe TRBD2 (7 bases). The CDR3 has 16 amino acids. V was pared by 2 bases and J by 1 base, with 13 bases between. Germline V gives CDR1 MNHNY, CDR2 SVGAGI (reference sequence). The CDR3 DNA reads TGTGCCAGCAGTTACCCGAGGGGGGGCGGCACAGATACGCAGTATTTT. Encoded protein: CASSYPRGGGTDTQYF.

The chain recombines TRBV14 with TRBJ1-1, with unresolved D. Trimming removed 1 base from V and 0 bases from J, with 9 bases in between. The CDR3 is made up of 15 amino acids. Germline values: CDR1 SGHDN, CDR2 FVKESK. The CDR3 sequence: CASSQAVGMNTEAFF. The CDR3, as DNA: TGTGCCAGCAGCCAAGCAGTAGGGATGAACACTGAAGCTTTCTTT.

The chain joins TRBV27 to TRBJ2-3, with 7 bases lining up with TRBD1. From germline, CDR1 is MNHEY and CDR2 SMNVEV (reference sequence). Losses at the gene ends were 5 bases for V and 6 bases for J; bases not matched to a gene: 8. CDR3 size: 14 residues. The CDR3 region is CASSTTGSSDTQYF. CDR3 DNA: TGTGCCAGCAGTACGACAGGGTCGTCCGATACGCAGTATTTT.

V is TRBV6-5 and J is TRBJ1-3, with TRBD1 matching over 8 bases. The CDR3 runs to 14 residues. V shed 6 bases, J shed 4 bases, and the junction held 5 bases outside the gene matches. Germline CDR1 reads MNHEY; CDR2 reads SVGAGI. The CDR3: CASRRTGKGNTIYF. In nucleotides, the CDR3 is TGTGCCAGCAGGAGGACAGGGAAAGGAAACACCATATATTTT.

The chain has TRBV2 and TRBJ2-5; D may match TRBD1 or TRBD2 (5 bases each). V was trimmed by 7 bases and J by 5 bases, leaving 20 bases between them. The CDR3 spans 15 residues. Germline V gives CDR1 SNHLY, CDR2 FYNNEI. CDR3 bases: TGTGCCAGCAACCCGGGACCGACCCCCCAGGAGACCCAGTACTTC. Amino acids: CASNPGPTPQETQYF.

The chain couples TRBV5-6 to TRBJ1-3, with D perhaps TRBD1 (5 bases). CDR3 size: 14 residues. CDR1 is SGHDT, CDR2 YYEEEE, per germline. Trimming removed 0 bases from V and 8 bases from J, with 12 bases in between. The chain's CDR3 is CASSLAGLADTIYF. DNA for the CDR3: TGTGCCAGCAGCTTGGCAGGGCTCGCGGACACCATATATTTT.